These 14 T cell receptor beta chains share one sample of origin, sequenced in a study of shared clonotypes between healthy human individuals. Method: immunoSEQ multiplex PCR; TCRdb's copy keeps in-frame clones and lacks some. The repertoire includes about 730,000 clones, roughly two thirds of them detected once, and approximately 1.7% sits in the top ten. The source material was memory CD4+ T cells sorted from blood. The sample's subset: CD45RA-negative fraction. Source of these receptors: a woman between 25 and 40 years old in good health.

This chain links TRBV27 with TRBJ2-2; 8 nucleotides agree with TRBD1. The CDR3 has 17 amino acids. After removal of 2 bases from V and 0 bases from J, the junction contained 5 bases not matched to a gene. Germline-derived CDR1 and CDR2 are MNHEY and SMNVEV (reference sequence). DNA of the CDR3: TGTGCCAGCAGTTTAACACGGACAGGGCCGAACACCGGGGAGCTGTTTTTT. It yields the protein CASSLTRTGPNTGELFF.

There are many counts of this clone. The chain recombines TRBV19 with TRBJ2-1; 8 positions match TRBD2. Trimming removed 3 bases from V and 7 bases from J; junction bases left unmatched: 14. The CDR3 is 17 residues long. The V gene's germline CDR1 is LNHDA and CDR2 SQIVND (reference sequence). The CDR3 region has the DNA TGTGCCAGTAGTATGCGGGCACTAGCGGCCGAAAGAAATGAGCAGTTCTTC. This sequence encodes CASSMRALAAERNEQFF. The full variable domain, its missing parts supplied by reference TRBV19 and TRBJ2-1, is DGGITQSPKYLFRKEGQNVTLSCEQNLNHDAMYWYRQDPGQGLRLIYYSQIVNDFQKGDIAEGYSVSREKKESFPLTVTSAQKNPTAFYLCASSMRALAAERNEQFFGPGTRLTVL.

The V and J genes are TRBV19 and TRBJ1-1; no definite D call. The CDR3 extends over 13 amino acids. The V gene's germline CDR1 is LNHDA and CDR2 SQIVND (reference sequence). V lost 4 bases and J 2 bases, leaving 8 bases between the germline ends. As DNA, the CDR3 is TGTGCCAGTAGTAACATCCTAAACACTGAAGCTTTCTTT. This gives the protein CASSNILNTEAFF. Based on the CDR3 plus reference TRBV19 and TRBJ1-1, the full variable domain is DGGITQSPKYLFRKEGQNVTLSCEQNLNHDAMYWYRQDPGQGLRLIYYSQIVNDFQKGDIAEGYSVSREKKESFPLTVTSAQKNPTAFYLCASSNILNTEAFFGQGTRLTVV.

To note about this clone: Other DNA variants within this sample encode the same CDR3. The chain joins TRBV29-1 to TRBJ2-5; 7 bases are shared with TRBD2. The CDR3 has 13 residues. The V gene end was trimmed by 4 bases and the J gene end by 2 bases; junction bases not matched to a gene: 4. The V gene's germline CDR1 is SQVTM and CDR2 ANQGSEA. The CDR3 region is CSVAWGGQETQYF. The CDR3 coding sequence is TGCAGCGTTGCGTGGGGGGGGCAAGAGACCCAGTACTTC.

The rearrangement links TRBV14 to TRBJ1-1, with D perhaps matching TRBD1 (5 bases). The CDR3 spans 12 residues. CDR1 is SGHDN and CDR2 is FVKESK in the germline V gene. With 4 bases removed from V and 10 bases from J, the gap between germline ends came to 13 bases. Here the CDR3 reads CASSRSQGVAFF. CDR3 sequence (DNA): TGTGCCAGCAGCCGAAGCCAGGGTGTAGCTTTCTTT.

The chain combines TRBV4-1 with TRBJ2-5, with TRBD2 identical over 11 bases. The assigned J gene may be wrong: the sequence end matches TRBJ2-7 better. This CDR3 region has 16 residues. The germline V gene has CDR1 MGHRA and CDR2 YSYEKL. In nucleotides, the CDR3 is TGCGCCAGCAGCCAAACTAGCGGGAGTATGTCCTACGAGCAGTACTTC. Translating gives CASSQTSGSMSYEQYF.

This clone came up once. The chain employs TRBV28 and TRBJ1-3; no definite D call. Germline V gives CDR1 MDHEN, CDR2 SYDVKM. This CDR3 comprises 15 residues. Trimming cost V 5 bases and J 2 bases, with 13 bases left between them. Here the CDR3 DNA reads TGTGCCAGCAGTGACGGGGAGGTTGCTGGAAACACCATATATTTT. This translates into CASSDGEVAGNTIYF.

Only a few counts were recorded for this clone. The chain carries TRBV7-3 and TRBJ2-3, with 9 bases fitting TRBD2. The CDR3 spans 14 residues. With 5 bases clipped from V and 3 bases from J, the junction kept 3 bases outside the gene matches. Germline V lookup: CDR1 SGHTA, CDR2 FQGTGA. The chain's CDR3 is CASSLAGSTDTQYF. Here the CDR3 DNA reads TGTGCCAGCAGCCTAGCGGGATCAACAGATACGCAGTATTTT. Filled out from reference TRBV7-3 and TRBJ2-3, the complete variable domain reads GAGVSQTPSNKVTEKGKYVELRCDPISGHTALYWYRQSLGQGPEFLIYFQGTGAADDSGLPNDRFFAVRPEGSVSTLKIQRTERGDSAVYLCASSLAGSTDTQYFGPGTRLTVL.

Concerning this clone itself: The same CDR3 arises from other DNA sequences in this sample as well. The J gene is TRBJ2-1, the V gene TRBV11-3; D is tentatively TRBD1 or TRBD2 (5 bases each). Germline CDR1 and CDR2: SGHNT and YENEEA. Trimming stripped 0 bases from V and 3 bases from J, with 15 bases between. The CDR3 consists of 17 residues. CDR3 loop: CASSLDSGAGGYNEQFF. DNA of the CDR3: TGTGCCAGCAGCTTAGATTCCGGGGCTGGGGGCTACAATGAGCAGTTCTTC.

The V and J genes are TRBV30 and TRBJ1-2; D remains ambiguous. V dropped 3 bases and J dropped 0 bases, with 11 bases sitting between them. CDR3 length equals 14 residues. The germline CDR1 and CDR2 sequences are GTSNPN and SVGIG (reference sequence). CDR3 in amino acids: CAWSDPGTNYGYTF. The CDR3 DNA is TGTGCCTGGAGCGATCCGGGGACTAACTATGGCTACACCTTC.

A word on this clone: At the DNA level, this CDR3 is encoded by other sequences in the same sample as well. The chain carries TRBV6-4 and TRBJ1-1; D not resolved. The CDR3 has 13 residues. Germline V gives CDR1 MRHNA, CDR2 SNTAGT. V lost 3 bases, J lost 1 base, and 6 bases lay in between. The CDR3, as DNA: TGTGCCAGCAGTGAGGCGGAGAACACTGAAGCTTTCTTT. Translating gives CASSEAENTEAFF.

This chain links TRBV14 with TRBJ2-1, with 10 bases lining up with TRBD1. CDR1 is SGHDN and CDR2 is FVKESK in the germline V gene. The length of the CDR3 is 17 residues. The ends lost 0 bases at V and 2 bases at J; junction bases unmatched: 4. The CDR3 spells CASSQDWGQGTYNEQFF. Written as DNA, the CDR3 is TGTGCCAGCAGCCAAGATTGGGGACAGGGGACCTACAATGAGCAGTTCTTC.

The CDR3: CASVGVLKPQHF. In nucleotides, the CDR3 is TGTGCCAGCGTCGGAGTCCTGAAGCCCCAGCATTTT. The genes are TRBV28 and TRBJ1-5; no definite D call. Trimming shortened V by 8 bases and J by 8 bases, and 13 bases separated the two germline ends. CDR3 size: 12 residues. In germline, CDR1 is MDHEN, CDR2 SYDVKM.

Here the CDR3 reads CASSLAQGYYGYTF. The CDR3 bases are TGCGCCAGCAGCTTGGCGCAGGGATACTATGGCTACACCTTC. The V gene is TRBV5-1, the J gene TRBJ1-2, with D possibly matching TRBD1 (5 bases). The CDR3 spans 14 residues. Germline V gene data show CDR1 as SGHRS and CDR2 as YFSETQ. Trimming cost V 0 bases and J 3 bases, with 9 bases left between them.